A single sample is the source of the 24 T cell receptor beta chains below, sequenced in a study of blood T cells in healthy people across ages. A second roughly 6 to 12 cycle PCR used barcoded and J-beta primers. MiXCR, applied by TCRdb to the 5' RACE reads, yields one record per CDR3 protein. This table has 1,500,000 or so distinct CDR3 sequences, less than 45% appearing once. Material: blood. These receptors were obtained from a woman between 18 and 30 years old in good health.

The genes are TRBV7-3 and TRBJ2-5; TRBD2 might be the D (6 bases). Germline CDR1 is SGHTA and CDR2 is FQGTGA. V was pared by 1 base and J by 11 bases, with 17 bases between. This CDR3 is built from 14 residues. CDR3 loop: CASSLIAANNEQYF. CDR3 nucleotides: TGTGCCAGCAGCTTAATAGCGGCCAACAATGAGCAGTACTTC.

A note on this clonotype: A much bigger clone sits one base away, suggesting this may be a read error. This chain connects TRBV6-5 to TRBJ1-2, with TRBD1 matching 12 bases. CDR3 size: 15 residues. Trimming removed 5 bases from V and 8 bases from J; junction bases left unmatched: 9. The germline V gene has CDR1 MNHEY and CDR2 SVGAGI. The CDR3 nucleotides are TGTGCCAGCAGTGACCCCGGGACAGGGGGCGGAGGCTACACCTTC. Translation gives CASSDPGTGGGGYTF.

The rearrangement links TRBV9 to TRBJ1-6; D might be TRBD1 (5 bases). Trimming pared 0 bases from V and 9 bases from J, leaving 13 bases between. The CDR3 contains 15 residues. Germline loops: CDR1 SGDLS, CDR2 YYNGEE. CDR3 DNA: TGTGCCAGCAGCGTAGAGGAGGGGTCGCCTTCACCCCTCCACTTT. This codes for CASSVEEGSPSPLHF.

This clonotype was observed a handful of times. V is TRBV2 and J is TRBJ2-7, with D perhaps TRBD2 (5 bases). Deletions cut 6 bases from V and 2 bases from J, with 14 bases between. The CDR3 length is 14 residues. The germline gives CDR1 SNHLY, CDR2 FYNNEI. CDR3 protein: CASRRTDFTYEQYF. The CDR3, as DNA: TGTGCCAGCAGACGGACTGATTTTACCTACGAGCAGTACTTC.

This chain links TRBV29-1 with TRBJ1-2, with D hard to call. Between the trimmed V and J ends, which lost 7 bases and 4 bases, there was a span of 13 bases. The CDR3 contains 12 residues. CDR1 and CDR2 (germline): SQVTM, ANQGSEA. The CDR3 DNA follows: TGCAGCGCTTCAGCAAGGATCTATGGCTACACCTTC. This gives the protein CSASARIYGYTF.

This clonotype occurred many times. The chain couples TRBV12-3 or TRBV12-4 to TRBJ2-5; 10 nucleotides match TRBD1. V lost 6 bases and J lost 5; bases outside the gene matches: 3. The CDR3 runs 13 residues. This chain's CDR3 is CASRRDRGETQYF. CDR3 coding DNA: TGTGCCAGCAGGCGGGACAGGGGTGAGACCCAGTACTTC.

In its sample, this clonotype was seen once. This chain joins TRBV7-2 and TRBJ2-3, with 7 bases that match TRBD1. CDR3 length: 15 residues. J gave up 5 bases and V 5 bases, and 10 bases lay outside the gene matches. Germline values: CDR1 SGHTA, CDR2 FQGNSA. CDR3 sequence (DNA): TGTGCCAGCAGCCCTTCCGGCAGGGGGTTAGATACGCAGTATTTT. The encoded protein is CASSPSGRGLDTQYF.

This clonotype was recorded a few times. This chain connects TRBV24-1 to TRBJ2-5; D unresolved. The CDR3 spans 13 residues. Trimming left V 5 bases short and J 1 base short, with 7 bases between. Germline V gene lookup returns CDR1 KGHDR and CDR2 SFDVKD. CDR3 DNA: TGTGCCACCAGTGGAGGCAGCCAAGAGACCCAGTACTTC. This encodes CATSGGSQETQYF.

This chain links TRBV12-3 or TRBV12-4 with TRBJ1-2, with 9 bases matching TRBD1. The trim removed 7 bases at V and 2 bases at J, leaving 8 bases unmatched. CDR3 length: 15 residues. The CDR3, as DNA: TGTGCCAGCACCTTCGGGACAGGGTCAAACTATGGCTACACCTTC. Translation: CASTFGTGSNYGYTF.

This clonotype showed up just a few times. The rearrangement links TRBV12-3 or TRBV12-4 to TRBJ2-1; 11 bases line up with TRBD2. The last part of the DNA fits TRBJ2-7 better; the J call may be wrong. The CDR3 runs to 17 residues. This chain's CDR3 is CASSQDGLAGSYNEQYF. CDR3 sequence (DNA): TGTGCCAGCAGTCAGGACGGACTAGCGGGCTCCTACAATGAGCAGTACTTC.

The V and J genes are TRBV21-1 and TRBJ2-7; TRBD1, the table's D call, lacks a check against the DNA. TRBV21-1 is a recognized pseudogene. This CDR3 spans 13 amino acids. The CDR3 bases are TGTGCCAGCAGCAAAAGGACAGGGAGAGGGCAGTACTTC. It encodes CASSKRTGRGQYF.

This clonotype was detected ten times or more. This chain connects TRBV4-3 to TRBJ2-7; 10 nucleotides agree with TRBD2. The CDR3 consists of 15 residues. Germline CDR1 reads LGHNA; CDR2 reads YSLEER. V lost 2 bases and J lost 3; bases outside the gene matches: 4. The CDR3 loop reads CASSQLLAGSYEQYF. The CDR3 DNA follows: TGCGCCAGCAGCCAACTACTAGCGGGAAGCTACGAGCAGTACTTC.

This chain links TRBV6-4 with TRBJ1-5; the D is unclear. Trimming shortened V by 4 bases and J by 2 bases, and 15 bases separated the two germline ends. This CDR3 is 16 amino acids long. Germline V gene sequence: CDR1 MRHNA, CDR2 SNTAGT. The CDR3 coding sequence is TGTGCCAGCAGTGCTGCGGGCGCTAAGCGCAATCAGCCCCAGCATTTT. As protein: CASSAAGAKRNQPQHF.

This clonotype appeared a few times. This chain connects TRBV4-3 to TRBJ2-3; 7 bases match TRBD2. The CDR3 contains 16 residues. Germline values: CDR1 LGHNA, CDR2 YSLEER. Trimming at V came to 4 bases and at J to 4 bases, leaving 11 bases not matched to a gene. In DNA form, the CDR3 reads TGCGCCAGCAGCCGGACTGGGCGGGAGATCGCAGATACGCAGTATTTT. Its translation is CASSRTGREIADTQYF.

CDR3: CAWSLPPKLFF. CDR3 bases: TGTGCCTGGAGTCTCCCTCCTAAACTGTTTTTT. The genes are TRBV30 and TRBJ1-4; D gene ambiguous. The germline V gene has CDR1 GTSNPN and CDR2 SVGIG (reference sequence). Trimming stripped 2 bases from V and 11 bases from J, with 9 bases between. The CDR3 consists of 11 residues. Full variable domain (remainder filled in from reference TRBV30 and TRBJ1-4): SQTIHQWPATLVQPVGSPLSLECTVEGTSNPNLYWYRQAAGRGLQLLFYSVGIGQISSEVPQNLSASRPQDRQFILSSKKLLLSDSGFYLCAWSLPPKLFFGSGTQLSVL.

The V and J genes are TRBV30 and TRBJ2-1; 7 nucleotides align to TRBD2. The junction had 3 bases not matched to a gene; V was cut back by 1 base and J by 9 bases. CDR3 length: 12 amino acids. Germline assignment: CDR1 GTSNPN and CDR2 SVGIG (reference sequence). The CDR3 nucleotides are TGTGCCTGGAGTGGGGGAGGGGTTGAGCAGTTCTTC. This translates into CAWSGGGVEQFF.

This clonotype was detected a few times. The V gene is TRBV27, the J gene TRBJ2-7; D gene uncertain. Trimming stripped 5 bases from V and 0 bases from J, with 14 bases between. Germline V gives CDR1 MNHEY, CDR2 SMNVEV (reference sequence). CDR3 length: 15 residues. The CDR3 bases are TGTGCCAGCAGTCCGCGGACCCTTAGCTCCTACGAGCAGTACTTC. The encoded protein is CASSPRTLSSYEQYF.

In this sample, this clonotype turned up once. The chain has TRBV19 and TRBJ2-1; possible D gene TRBD2, 6 bases. CDR1 LNHDA and CDR2 SQIVND come from the germline V gene (reference sequence). Trimming took 7 bases from V and 2 from J, leaving 18 bases between them. The CDR3 has 16 amino acids. CDR3 DNA sequence: TGTGCCAGTACCATGGCGGCGGGGAACCCCTACAATGAGCAGTTCTTC. As protein: CASTMAAGNPYNEQFF.

This clonotype has a handful of counts. V is TRBV4-2 and J is TRBJ2-3; D uncertain. Germline lookup yields CDR1 LGHNA and CDR2 YNFKEQ. V lost 1 base, J lost 5 bases, and 7 bases lay in between. This CDR3 is built from 13 residues. CDR3 sequence: CASSQALGDTQYF. The CDR3 nucleotides read TGTGCCAGCAGCCAAGCGTTGGGAGATACGCAGTATTTT.

The J gene is TRBJ2-1, the V gene TRBV13; 9 bases agree with TRBD1. The CDR3 extends over 16 amino acids. V lost 1 base and J lost 6; bases outside the gene matches: 7. The V gene's germline CDR1 is PRHDT and CDR2 FYEKMQ (reference sequence). In DNA form, the CDR3 reads TGTGCCAGCAGCTTAGCCGGGACAGGGCCTGGCAATGAGCAGTTCTTC. It is translated as CASSLAGTGPGNEQFF.

This chain joins TRBV6-6 and TRBJ2-1; TRBD2 might be the D (6 bases). The CDR3 has 17 residues. CDR1 MNHNY and CDR2 SVGAGI come from the germline V gene (reference sequence). V lost 4 bases and J 7 bases, leaving 23 bases between the germline ends. In DNA form, the CDR3 reads TGTGCCAGCAGTTTCCCCCCTAGCGTAGGATATGGGAATGAGCAGTTCTTC. Translating it yields CASSFPPSVGYGNEQFF.

This clonotype has just a few counts. This chain uses TRBV11-3 with TRBJ2-3; no definite D call. The V gene lost 7 bases and the J gene lost 0 bases, with 8 bases spanning the gap. The CDR3 loop spans 13 amino acids. Germline V gene data show CDR1 as SGHNT and CDR2 as YENEEA. CDR3 DNA: TGTGCCAGCAAGGGATTTAGCACAGATACGCAGTATTTT. As protein: CASKGFSTDTQYF.

V gene TRBV28 combines with J gene TRBJ2-5, with D unclear. CDR1 is MDHEN and CDR2 is SYDVKM in the germline V gene. CDR3 length: 15 residues. The V end lost 2 bases, the J end lost 0 bases, and 10 bases lay between the germline ends. CDR3 region: CASSLRAEHQETQYF. For the CDR3, the DNA is TGTGCCAGCAGTTTAAGGGCAGAGCACCAAGAGACCCAGTACTTC.

V is TRBV6-5 and J is TRBJ1-5; D might be TRBD1 (5 bases). The CDR3 is 13 residues long. Germline CDR1 MNHEY, CDR2 SVGAGI. With 5 bases removed from V and 6 bases from J, the gap between germline ends came to 11 bases. The CDR3: CASSTWRGQPQHF. The CDR3 DNA reads TGTGCCAGCAGTACCTGGAGGGGTCAGCCCCAGCATTTT.